This entry lists 15 T cell receptor beta chains sequenced from one sample in a study of CD8 T cell repertoires and HIV-1 epitope variants. TCRdb's copy holds only in-frame clones and misses some; the assay was immunoSEQ multiplex PCR. The sample holds about 95,000 clones; just under 75% are singletons and the top ten take roughly 24%. The sequenced material came from uncultured baseline CD8+ T cells from peripheral blood mononuclear cells (PBMCs). The source is a male donor with HIV.

The V and J genes are TRBV21-1 and TRBJ2-7; the table calls TRBD1, which could not be checked here. TRBV21-1 is recorded as a pseudogene. CDR3 length: 16 amino acids. In DNA, the CDR3 is TGTGCCAGCAGCAAAGGGAAACCACAGGTGGGCTACGAGCAGTACTTC. As protein: CASSKGKPQVGYEQYF.

This chain links TRBV6-6 with TRBJ2-7; TRBD2 matches at 10 bases. Germline V gene lookup returns CDR1 MNHNY and CDR2 SVGAGI (reference sequence). Trimming took 7 bases from V and 2 from J; bases not matched to a gene: 8. This CDR3 has 15 residues. CDR3 DNA: TGTGCCAGCACCCACGGCCTAGCGGGAGCCTACGAGCAGTACTTC. Its protein product is CASTHGLAGAYEQYF.

The chain joins TRBV5-6 to TRBJ2-7; TRBD1 matches 10 bases. V lost 4 bases to trimming and J lost 7 bases; unmatched junction nucleotides: 5. The CDR3 runs to 13 residues. The V gene's germline CDR1 is SGHDT and CDR2 YYEEEE. In nucleotides, the CDR3 is TGTGCCAGCAGCCGGGACAGGGGAGGGGAGCAGTACTTC. Amino acids: CASSRDRGGEQYF.

The V call is TRBV19, the J call TRBJ1-2, with unresolved D. Trimming took off 0 bases at V and 4 bases at J, with 6 bases between the two ends. Germline lookup yields CDR1 LNHDA and CDR2 SQIVND (reference sequence). The CDR3 runs to 13 residues. CDR3 region: CASSIEAPYGYTF. In DNA, the CDR3 is TGTGCCAGTAGTATAGAAGCCCCCTATGGCTACACCTTC.

This clone was recorded at least ten times. The chain is built from TRBV9 and TRBJ1-2; D is perhaps TRBD1 (6 bases). Trimming took 5 bases from V and 0 from J, leaving 14 bases between them. The CDR3 runs 15 residues. The germline V gene has CDR1 SGDLS and CDR2 YYNGEE. The CDR3 coding sequence is TGTGCCAGCAGTCGGACAGCCGGGGCTAACTATGGCTACACCTTC. It codes for CASSRTAGANYGYTF.

CDR3 coding DNA: TGCGCCAGCAGCTTGGCCGGGACTAGCGGGAGGGAGACCCAGTACTTC. Its translation is CASSLAGTSGRETQYF. This chain uses TRBV5-1 with TRBJ2-5; TRBD2 matches 15 bases. The trim removed 0 bases at V and 5 bases at J, leaving 2 bases unmatched. CDR1 is SGHRS, CDR2 YFSETQ, per germline. CDR3 length: 16 residues. Looking up the rest from reference TRBV5-1 and TRBJ2-5 gives the full variable domain: KAGVTQTPRYLIKTRGQQVTLSCSPISGHRSVSWYQQTPGQGLQFLFEYFSETQRNKGNFPGRFSGRQFSNSRSEMNVSTLELGDSALYLCASSLAGTSGRETQYFGPGTRLLVL.

A note on this clone: This CDR3 is also generated by other DNA sequences in the sample. The gene calls are TRBV6-4 and TRBJ1-2, with 7 bases that match TRBD1. Looked up from germline, CDR1 is MRHNA and CDR2 is SNTAGT. The V and J ends lost 3 bases and 3 bases, in that order; junction bases with no gene match: 4. The CDR3 is made up of 14 amino acids. The CDR3 DNA follows: TGTGCCAGCAGTGAGCAGGGGGGGGACTATGGCTACACCTTC. Residues: CASSEQGGDYGYTF.

This clone was seen once. The CDR3 loop reads CASSRQMMNTGELFF. The CDR3 DNA follows: TGTGCCAGCAGCCGACAGATGATGAACACCGGGGAGCTGTTTTTT. The J gene is TRBJ2-2, the V gene TRBV27, with a weak D call TRBD1 (5 bases). The CDR3 consists of 15 residues. Looked up from germline, CDR1 is MNHEY and CDR2 is SMNVEV (reference sequence). V shed 6 bases and J shed 1 base, with 12 bases lying between them.

This chain links TRBV9 with TRBJ2-5, with a weak D call TRBD1 (6 bases). Trimming left V 3 bases short and J 5 bases short, with 14 bases between. Germline loops: CDR1 SGDLS, CDR2 YYNGEE. The CDR3 runs to 14 residues. The chain's CDR3 is CASSGGPIGETQYF. Written as DNA, the CDR3 is TGTGCCAGCAGCGGGGGGCCCATTGGGGAGACCCAGTACTTC.

The chain combines TRBV6-5 with TRBJ1-2, with unresolved D. The CDR3 runs to 13 residues. CDR1 and CDR2 from the germline V gene are MNHEY and SVGAGI. V gave up 5 bases and J gave up 3 bases, with 10 bases separating them. CDR3 DNA sequence: TGTGCCAGCAGTGATGAAGAATACTATGGCTACACCTTC. It translates to CASSDEEYYGYTF.

There are a few counts of this clone. In DNA, the CDR3 is TGTGCCAGCAGCCCTTTAACAGGGTCGTGGGAGCAGTACTTC. It yields the protein CASSPLTGSWEQYF. The V gene is TRBV7-6, the J gene TRBJ2-7, with TRBD1 as a possible D gene (6 bases). The CDR3 length is 14 residues. CDR1 and CDR2 from the germline V gene are SGHVS and FNYEAQ. Trimming took 5 bases from V and 7 from J, leaving 18 bases between them. Together with reference TRBV7-6 and TRBJ2-7, the CDR3 gives the full variable domain: GAGVSQSPRYKVTKRGQDVALRCDPISGHVSLYWYRQALGQGPEFLTYFNYEAQQDKSGLPNDRFSAERPEGSISTLTIQRTEQRDSAMYRCASSPLTGSWEQYFGPGTRLTVT.

This clone was seen a handful of times. This chain uses TRBV29-1 with TRBJ2-7; 7 positions agree with TRBD1. The CDR3 runs to 11 residues. J lost 11 bases, V lost 7 bases, and 11 bases had no gene match. Germline V gene sequence: CDR1 SQVTM, CDR2 ANQGSEA. CDR3 bases: TGCAGCGGTGGACAGGACCGATGGGAGTACTTC. Translation gives CSGGQDRWEYF.

This clone has just one count. The V and J genes are TRBV6-1 and TRBJ2-1, with 10 bases fitting TRBD2. The CDR3 has 15 residues. V lost 8 bases to trimming and J lost 9 bases; unmatched junction nucleotides: 13. Germline lookup yields CDR1 MNHNS and CDR2 SASEGT. In nucleotides, the CDR3 is TGTGCCAGCGGAGCCGTAAGCGGGAGGGCCGGTGAGCAGTTCTTC. Translation: CASGAVSGRAGEQFF.

V is TRBV28 and J is TRBJ1-4; D is unclear. CDR3 length equals 13 residues. Trimming took 8 bases from V and 5 from J, leaving 12 bases between them. Per germline, CDR1 MDHEN and CDR2 SYDVKM. DNA for the CDR3: TGTGCCAGCGAGGGTGATACGAATGAAAAACTGTTTTTT. Translation: CASEGDTNEKLFF.

The chain joins TRBV6-6 to TRBJ2-7; no reliable D call. The CDR3 is made up of 13 amino acids. With 0 bases removed from V and 2 bases from J, the gap between germline ends came to 5 bases. CDR1 is MNHNY, CDR2 SVGAGI, per germline (reference sequence). CDR3 in DNA: TGTGCCAGCAGTTACTCACAGCCCTACGAGCAGTACTTC. Protein sequence: CASSYSQPYEQYF.